This is a list of T cell receptor beta chains from one sample in a study of cytomegalovirus exposure and HLA in healthy donors. The method was immunoSEQ multiplex PCR; TCRdb's version includes in-frame clones alone and lacks a portion of them. The sample lists 55,000 to 85,000 clones, about nine tenths occurring once. Sequencing was performed on PBMCs. The receptor set was obtained from a woman aged 25-40 years in good health and CMV-seronegative. Each CDR3 is given with its conserved first and last residue. A D gene is named only where the DNA matches it firmly. Size is omitted from some rows. Given values are once, few, many or a class for expanded clones.

clone_size	v_call	d_call	j_call	cdr3_nt	cdr3_aa
few	TRBV5-6	-	TRBJ1-4	TGTGCCAGCAGCTACACGGGGAACACGAGAAATGAAAAACTGTTTTTT	CASSYTGNTRNEKLFF
-	TRBV18	-	TRBJ1-1	TGTGCCAGCTCACCTACCGTGGAGGGTTCAACTGAAGCTTTCTTT	CASSPTVEGSTEAFF
-	TRBV11-2	TRBD1	TRBJ1-2	TGTGCCAGCAGCTTTGGGACAGGGCTTTATGGCTACACCTTC	CASSFGTGLYGYTF
-	TRBV11-2	TRBD1	TRBJ2-1	TGTGCCAGCAGCCCCTCGGGACAGTACAATGAGCAGTTCTTC	CASSPSGQYNEQFF
few	TRBV19	TRBD2	TRBJ2-1	TGTGCCAGTAGTGGGGGGACTATCTACAATGAGCAGTTCTTC	CASSGGTIYNEQFF
-	TRBV15	TRBD2	TRBJ2-2	TGTGCCACCAGGGAACTAGCGGGAGAGGGGACCGGGGAGCTGTTTTTT	CATRELAGEGTGELFF
-	TRBV2	-	TRBJ1-5	TGTGCCAGCAGTGAACGGGGGGGAAGCAATCAGCCCCAGCATTTT	CASSERGGSNQPQHF
few	TRBV4-2	-	TRBJ1-4	TGTGCCAGCAGCCAAGATATTGAGCAGAGGGAAAAACTGTTTTTT	CASSQDIEQREKLFF
-	TRBV11-2	TRBD2	TRBJ2-1	TGTGCCAGCAGCTTATTCCCTAGCGGGGACTACAATGAGCAGTTCTTC	CASSLFPSGDYNEQFF
-	TRBV5-4	-	TRBJ2-7	TGTGCCAGCAGCGTTGTTAGCTCCTACGAGCAGTACTTC	CASSVVSSYEQYF
-	TRBV21-1	-	TRBJ2-7	TGTGCCAGCAGCGAAGCTCTTAGCGGACCCTTACGCTCCTACGAGCAGTACTTC	CASSEALSGPLRSYEQYF
-	TRBV5-6	TRBD1	TRBJ1-1	TGTGCCAGCAGCTGGGGACAGGGGGCAAAGTCGTCGAATGGCGCTTTCTTT	CASSWGQGAKSSNGAFF